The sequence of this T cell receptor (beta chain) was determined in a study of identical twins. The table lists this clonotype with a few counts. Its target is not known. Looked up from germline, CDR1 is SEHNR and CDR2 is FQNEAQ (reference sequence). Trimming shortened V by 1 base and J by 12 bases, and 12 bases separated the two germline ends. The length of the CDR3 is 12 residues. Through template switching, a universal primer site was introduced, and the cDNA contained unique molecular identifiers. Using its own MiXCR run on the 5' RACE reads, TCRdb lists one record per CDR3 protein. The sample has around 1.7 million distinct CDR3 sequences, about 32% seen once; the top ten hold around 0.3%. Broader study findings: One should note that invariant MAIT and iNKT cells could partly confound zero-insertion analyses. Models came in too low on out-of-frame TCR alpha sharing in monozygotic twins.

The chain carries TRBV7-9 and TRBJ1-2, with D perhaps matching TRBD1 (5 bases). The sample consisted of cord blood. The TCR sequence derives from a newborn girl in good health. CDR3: CASSLGEGTDTF. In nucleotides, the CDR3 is TGTGCCAGCAGCTTAGGGGAGGGGACTGACACCTTC.